Each of the 28 T cell receptor beta chains below was sequenced from the same sample in a study of blood T cell repertoires in COVID-19. Here immunoSEQ multiplex PCR was the method, and the copy in TCRdb shows in-frame clones only, minus some. The table includes just over 650,000 clones, just under 90% detected once. Sequenced sample: peripheral blood. These TCRs come from a woman under 30 with acute or convalescent COVID-19.

CDR3 region: CASRLLKETQYF. In DNA form, the CDR3 reads TGTGCCAGCAGGCTATTGAAAGAGACCCAGTACTTC. This chain joins TRBV2 and TRBJ2-5; D is ambiguous. This CDR3 is built from 12 residues. Germline V gene lookup returns CDR1 SNHLY and CDR2 FYNNEI. With 6 bases removed from V and 3 bases from J, the gap between germline ends came to 8 bases.

CDR3 residues: CSASESGGGTDTQYF. The CDR3 nucleotides are TGCAGTGCTAGTGAAAGCGGGGGGGGCACAGATACGCAGTATTTT. The J gene is TRBJ2-3, the V gene TRBV20-1; 10 bases are a match to TRBD2. Germline loops: CDR1 DFQATT, CDR2 SNEGSKA (reference sequence). J gave up 1 base and V 3 bases, and 4 bases lay outside the gene matches. The CDR3 runs 15 residues.

This chain links TRBV29-1 with TRBJ2-1, with 10 bases lining up with TRBD2. CDR3 length equals 14 residues. Germline V gene data show CDR1 as SQVTM and CDR2 as ANQGSEA. V lost 7 bases and J lost 2; bases outside the gene matches: 5. CDR3 bases: TGCAGCGCTAAGCGGGGGGGAACCTACAATGAGCAGTTCTTC. Translation: CSAKRGGTYNEQFF.

The V and J genes are TRBV12-5 and TRBJ1-1; 12 bases map to TRBD1. Trimming cost V 1 base and J 7 bases; bases outside gene matches: 4. In germline, CDR1 is LGHNT, CDR2 FRNRAP. The CDR3 has 15 residues. CDR3 protein: CASGLGDRGHDEAFF. The CDR3 DNA follows: TGTGCTAGTGGTTTGGGGGACAGGGGGCATGATGAAGCTTTCTTT.

V usage is TRBV9 and J usage is TRBJ2-2, with 9 positions matching TRBD1. The V gene end was trimmed by 0 bases and the J gene end by 7 bases; junction bases not matched to a gene: 7. From germline, CDR1 is SGDLS and CDR2 YYNGEE. There are 16 residues in the CDR3. CDR3 loop: CASSVGGTGPYGELFF. In nucleotides, the CDR3 is TGTGCCAGCAGCGTAGGGGGGACAGGGCCTTACGGGGAGCTGTTTTTT.

The rearrangement uses TRBV19 and TRBJ1-5; TRBD1 might be the D (6 bases). CDR1 and CDR2 from the germline V gene are LNHDA and SQIVND (reference sequence). CDR3 length: 15 residues. Deletions cut 6 bases from V and 3 bases from J, with 15 bases between. The CDR3 here is CASSPGTLFNQPQHF. For the CDR3, the DNA is TGTGCCAGTAGCCCCGGGACACTTTTCAATCAGCCCCAGCATTTT.

This chain joins TRBV28 and TRBJ2-2; the match to TRBD1 covers 7 bases. CDR3 size: 14 residues. V shed 6 bases, J shed 5 bases, and the junction held 6 bases outside the gene matches. In germline, CDR1 is MDHEN, CDR2 SYDVKM. The CDR3 bases are TGTGCCAGCAGGCTTACAGGGGTGACCGGGGAGCTGTTTTTT. Its translation is CASRLTGVTGELFF. The whole variable domain, filled in from reference TRBV28 and TRBJ2-2, reads DVKVTQSSRYLVKRTGEKVFLECVQDMDHENMFWYRQDPGLGLRLIYFSYDVKMKEKGDIPEGYSVSREKKERFSLILESASTNQTSMYLCASRLTGVTGELFFGEGSRLTVL.

The chain recombines TRBV7-6 with TRBJ2-7; D remains unclear. This CDR3 has 13 residues. In germline, CDR1 is SGHVS, CDR2 FNYEAQ. V lost 0 bases, J lost 5 bases, and 8 bases lay in between. The CDR3 region has the DNA TGTGCCAGCAGCTTAGCGATAGCTCACGAGCAGTACTTC. Amino acids: CASSLAIAHEQYF.

This clone has a single count. This chain connects TRBV7-9 to TRBJ2-5; weak D call: TRBD1 (6 bases). V shed 6 bases and J shed 1 base, with 12 bases lying between them. CDR1 is SEHNR, CDR2 FQNEAQ, per germline (reference sequence). The CDR3 consists of 14 residues. The CDR3 reads CASRQGRPQETQYF. In DNA form, the CDR3 reads TGTGCCAGCAGACAGGGACGTCCCCAAGAGACCCAGTACTTC.

This rearrangement joins TRBV7-6 to TRBJ1-2, with 7 bases lining up with TRBD1. V shed 0 bases, J shed 4 bases, and the junction held 5 bases outside the gene matches. The CDR3 length is 15 residues. Germline lookup yields CDR1 SGHVS and CDR2 FNYEAQ. CDR3 DNA: TGTGCCAGCAGCTTAGCTGTGACAGGGCCCTATGGCTACACCTTC. It specifies CASSLAVTGPYGYTF.

Comments on this clone: Other DNA sequences in the same sample also yield this CDR3. The chain recombines TRBV30 with TRBJ1-1, with a tentative D call TRBD1 (6 bases). V lost 3 bases and J lost 2, with 10 bases in between. The CDR3 spans 13 residues. Germline-derived CDR1 and CDR2 are GTSNPN and SVGIG (reference sequence). CDR3 sequence (DNA): TGTGCCTGGAGCGGACAGCCTAACACTGAAGCTTTCTTT. It yields the protein CAWSGQPNTEAFF.

Regarding this clone: The sample contains more than one DNA sequence encoding this CDR3. This chain joins TRBV27 and TRBJ2-7; weak D call: TRBD2 (6 bases). CDR1 is MNHEY, CDR2 SMNVEV, per germline (reference sequence). CDR3 length equals 13 residues. The V gene lost 3 bases and the J gene lost 4 bases, with 10 bases spanning the gap. CDR3 DNA sequence: TGTGCCAGCAGTTTGGCCGGGGGATACGAGCAGTACTTC. Translating it yields CASSLAGGYEQYF.

The chain joins TRBV11-2 to TRBJ1-2; a possible D gene is TRBD1 (6 bases). Germline CDR1 reads SGHAT; CDR2 reads FQNNGV. The length of the CDR3 is 15 residues. V was pared by 1 base and J by 8 bases, with 17 bases between. CDR3 in amino acids: CASSLGRTAFSGYTF. CDR3 nucleotide sequence: TGTGCCAGCAGCTTAGGGCGGACAGCGTTCAGCGGCTACACCTTC.

V and J are TRBV27 and TRBJ1-2, with 7 bases lining up with TRBD1. Trimming took 0 bases from V and 8 from J; bases not matched to a gene: 9. CDR3 size: 15 residues. The germline V gene encodes CDR1 MNHEY and CDR2 SMNVEV (reference sequence). The CDR3 DNA follows: TGTGCCAGCAGTTTATCGAACAGGGGCTTAGGCGGCTACACCTTC. Its protein is CASSLSNRGLGGYTF.

The rearrangement links TRBV10-3 to TRBJ2-7; TRBD2 is a possible D gene (6 bases). CDR1 is ENHRY and CDR2 is SYGVKD in the germline V gene. The ends were cut back, 6 bases at V and 2 bases at J, with 14 bases in the middle. This CDR3 region has 14 residues. The CDR3 coding sequence is TGTGCCATCAGGGGTAATAGCGGACCCTACGAGCAGTACTTC. This translates into CAIRGNSGPYEQYF.

This chain links TRBV7-3 with TRBJ1-1; D gene unclear. The CDR3 sequence is 13 residues long. The V end lost 5 bases, the J end lost 1 base, and 8 bases lay between the germline ends. Germline CDR1 reads SGHTA; CDR2 reads FQGTGA. As DNA, the CDR3 is TGTGCCAGCAGCCGTGGCCAGAACACTGAAGCTTTCTTT. Its protein is CASSRGQNTEAFF.

This chain uses TRBV5-5 with TRBJ1-1, with a possible D match to TRBD1 (6 bases). This CDR3 spans 14 amino acids. Germline V lookup: CDR1 SGHKS, CDR2 YYEKEE (reference sequence). The germline V and J ends were trimmed by 3 bases and 1 base, with 10 bases remaining between them. The CDR3 DNA reads TGTGCCAGCAGCTCGAAACAGGGGAACACTGAAGCTTTCTTT. It is translated as CASSSKQGNTEAFF.

This clone came up a few times. V usage is TRBV28 and J usage is TRBJ2-7; 7 positions match TRBD1. The CDR3 consists of 15 residues. Trimming at V came to 6 bases and at J to 1 base, leaving 9 bases not matched to a gene. Germline V lookup: CDR1 MDHEN, CDR2 SYDVKM. The CDR3 bases are TGTGCCAGCAGCCCATGGACAGGCGGATCCTACGAGCAGTACTTC. It encodes CASSPWTGGSYEQYF.

CDR3: CATRYEGVNYGYTF. For the CDR3, the DNA is TGTGCCACCCGGTATGAAGGGGTCAACTATGGCTACACCTTC. The chain couples TRBV2 to TRBJ1-2; D perhaps matches TRBD1 (5 bases). V lost 10 bases, J lost 2 bases, and 17 bases lay in between. CDR1 and CDR2 from the germline V gene are SNHLY and FYNNEI. The CDR3 loop spans 14 amino acids.

The chain is built from TRBV9 and TRBJ1-3; D possibly corresponds to TRBD1 (6 bases). The CDR3 runs to 17 residues. V was shortened by 3 bases and J by 0 bases, with 16 bases between the two germline ends. Germline loops: CDR1 SGDLS, CDR2 YYNGEE. CDR3 sequence (DNA): TGTGCCAGCAGCGAGACCGACAGGACATACTCTGGAAACACCATATATTTT. Protein sequence: CASSETDRTYSGNTIYF. Full variable domain (remainder filled in from reference TRBV9 and TRBJ1-3): DSGVTQTPKHLITATGQRVTLRCSPRSGDLSVYWYQQSLDQGLQFLIQYYNGEERAKGNILERFSAQQFPDLHSELNLSSLELGDSALYFCASSETDRTYSGNTIYFGEGSWLTVV.

The gene calls are TRBV24-1 and TRBJ1-5; D may be TRBD1 (6 bases). The V end lost 10 bases, the J end lost 0 bases, and 15 bases lay between the germline ends. The CDR3 contains 15 residues. Germline V lookup: CDR1 KGHDR, CDR2 SFDVKD. CDR3 nucleotides: TGTGCCACAAGCGGGGGCGGGAATAGCAATCAGCCCCAGCATTTT. Protein product: CATSGGGNSNQPQHF.

Only a few counts were recorded for this clone. The chain joins TRBV30 to TRBJ1-6, with D perhaps TRBD1 (5 bases). V lost 2 bases and J lost 9, with 20 bases in between. Germline lookup yields CDR1 GTSNPN and CDR2 SVGIG (reference sequence). The CDR3 sequence is 16 residues long. Here the CDR3 reads CAWSQGNGGFTSPLHF. CDR3 nucleotide sequence: TGTGCCTGGAGTCAAGGGAACGGGGGTTTTACTTCACCCCTCCACTTT.

V gene TRBV18 combines with J gene TRBJ1-4, with D perhaps matching TRBD1 (5 bases). Trimming removed 1 base at V and 11 bases at J, with 14 bases between. CDR1 and CDR2 (germline): KGHSH, LQKENI. The CDR3 runs to 14 residues. CDR3 DNA: TGTGCCAGCTCACCACGCCGGGGGGAAGGGAAACTGTTTTTT. Protein: CASSPRRGEGKLFF.

CDR3 residues: CASSLTVQGMNTEAFF. The CDR3 DNA reads as TGTGCCAGCAGCTTAACGGTACAGGGGATGAACACTGAAGCTTTCTTT. This rearrangement joins TRBV7-6 to TRBJ1-1; 7 nucleotides align to TRBD1. The CDR3 loop spans 16 amino acids. V lost 2 bases, J lost 0 bases, and 6 bases stayed unmatched. Per the germline V gene, CDR1 is SGHVS and CDR2 is FNYEAQ.

This clone was picked up a small number of times. The chain uses TRBV6-5 and TRBJ1-2; 8 bases agree with TRBD1. V lost 6 bases, J lost 4 bases, and 1 base stayed unmatched. Germline-derived CDR1 and CDR2 are MNHEY and SVGAGI. This CDR3 is 12 amino acids long. CDR3 DNA sequence: TGTGCCAGCAGGGGACAGGTCTATGGCTACACCTTC. It encodes CASRGQVYGYTF.

J is TRBJ1-1 and V is TRBV7-9; D uncertain. Germline assignment: CDR1 SEHNR and CDR2 FQNEAQ (reference sequence). V was cut by 3 bases and J by 2 bases, with 10 bases left in between. The CDR3 runs 14 residues. The CDR3 spells CASSFERGNTEAFF. The DNA of the CDR3 is TGTGCCAGCAGCTTTGAGCGAGGAAACACTGAAGCTTTCTTT.

For the CDR3, the DNA is TGTGCCAGCAGACTACAGGGGGCGAACACTGAAGCTTTCTTT. It codes for CASRLQGANTEAFF. This chain connects TRBV7-6 to TRBJ1-1; TRBD1 matches at 9 bases. This CDR3 spans 14 amino acids. J lost 1 base, V lost 6 bases, and 3 bases had no gene match. CDR1 is SGHVS and CDR2 is FNYEAQ in the germline V gene.

The CDR3 reads CASSVGTGGWRSNQPQHF. CDR3 coding DNA: TGTGCCAGCAGTGTAGGGACAGGGGGCTGGCGTAGCAATCAGCCCCAGCATTTT. The V call is TRBV2, the J call TRBJ1-5; 12 bases map to TRBD1. Trimming at V came to 4 bases and at J to 0 bases, leaving 7 bases not matched to a gene. This CDR3 contains 18 residues. Looked up from germline, CDR1 is SNHLY and CDR2 is FYNNEI.